The 16 T cell receptor beta chains in this list originate from one sample, sequenced in a study of shared clonotypes between healthy human individuals. Method: immunoSEQ multiplex PCR; TCRdb's copy keeps in-frame clones and lacks some. The table has roughly 2.1 million clones, roughly 91% seen once; the top ten hold around 1.7%. CD8 cells classed as naive were CD45RO-negative and positively selected for CCR7, excluding terminally differentiated effector memory CD45RA+ cells. Sample: naive CD8+ T cells from PBMCs. The receptors shown here come from a man aged 18 to 29 in good health. Some clones in this sample may be carry-over from other donors' samples.

This sequence joins TRBV10-2 and TRBJ2-1; the D gene could be TRBD1 or TRBD2 (5 bases each). This CDR3 comprises 15 residues. Germline CDR1 WSHSY, CDR2 SAAADI. V lost 2 bases, J lost 0 bases, and 8 bases lay in between. The CDR3 DNA reads as TGCGCCAGCAGTGAGGGGACCCTCTCCTACAATGAGCAGTTCTTC. Translation gives CASSEGTLSYNEQFF.

J is TRBJ2-3 and V is TRBV9; D tentatively reads TRBD1 or TRBD2 (6 bases each). The CDR3 totals 13 residues. V lost 5 bases and J 4 bases, leaving 11 bases between the germline ends. Germline V gene sequence: CDR1 SGDLS, CDR2 YYNGEE. DNA of the CDR3: TGTGCCAGCAGACCCGGGGGCGCAGATACGCAGTATTTT. This encodes CASRPGGADTQYF.

This sequence joins TRBV11-2 and TRBJ2-6; 8 positions match TRBD1. V lost 10 bases and J lost 0; bases outside the gene matches: 8. CDR3 length equals 16 residues. Per the germline V gene, CDR1 is SGHAT and CDR2 is FQNNGV. CDR3 sequence: CATAGTGDSGANVLTF. The CDR3, as DNA: TGTGCCACCGCCGGGACAGGAGACTCTGGGGCCAACGTCCTGACTTTC.

V is TRBV7-9 and J is TRBJ1-1, with D possibly being TRBD1 (5 bases). Germline values: CDR1 SEHNR, CDR2 FQNEAQ (reference sequence). Trimming stripped 3 bases from V and 4 bases from J, with 9 bases between. CDR3 length equals 13 residues. CDR3 protein: CASSLGGATEAFF. In DNA form, the CDR3 reads TGTGCCAGCAGCTTGGGGGGTGCCACTGAAGCTTTCTTT.

The rearrangement uses TRBV7-9 and TRBJ2-7; 7 bases match TRBD2. The J segment lost 0 bases and the V segment lost 9 bases, leaving 11 bases of the junction unmatched. The CDR3 runs to 15 residues. Germline V gene lookup returns CDR1 SEHNR and CDR2 FQNEAQ (reference sequence). The CDR3 sequence is CASWGGLTTSYEQYF. The CDR3 nucleotides are TGTGCCAGTTGGGGGGGACTAACTACCTCCTACGAGCAGTACTTC.

CDR3 in amino acids: CASSQDASVPGNTIYF. In DNA form, the CDR3 reads TGCGCCAGCAGCCAAGACGCATCCGTTCCTGGAAACACCATATATTTT. The V call is TRBV4-3, the J call TRBJ1-3; no clear D. Trimming took 0 bases from V and 2 from J, leaving 11 bases between them. Germline V lookup: CDR1 LGHNA, CDR2 YSLEER. The length of the CDR3 is 16 residues.

A single count supports this clone. The rearrangement links TRBV11-2 to TRBJ1-2; D unresolved. Trimming took 5 bases from V and 2 from J, leaving 12 bases between them. The CDR3 length is 14 residues. The germline V gene has CDR1 SGHAT and CDR2 FQNNGV. CDR3 protein: CASSRLGENYGYTF. The CDR3 nucleotides are TGTGCCAGCAGCCGGCTCGGGGAGAACTATGGCTACACCTTC.

V and J are TRBV7-9 and TRBJ2-2, with D maybe TRBD2 (6 bases). Germline values: CDR1 SEHNR, CDR2 FQNEAQ (reference sequence). CDR3 length: 15 amino acids. The V and J ends lost 3 bases and 5 bases respectively, with 13 bases between them. The CDR3 DNA follows: TGTGCCAGCAGCTTTCCGACTAGTGGGACCGGGGAGCTGTTTTTT. It specifies CASSFPTSGTGELFF.

The chain recombines TRBV11-2 with TRBJ2-6; no clear D. This CDR3 comprises 13 residues. Per the germline V gene, CDR1 is SGHAT and CDR2 is FQNNGV. Trimming cost V 5 bases and J 2 bases, with 4 bases left between them. The CDR3 here is CASSPTGANVLTF. CDR3 nucleotides: TGTGCCAGCAGCCCGACTGGGGCCAACGTCCTGACTTTC. Complete variable domain (other parts from reference TRBV11-2 and TRBJ2-6): EAGVAQSPRYKIIEKRQSVAFWCNPISGHATLYWYQQILGQGPKLLIQFQNNGVVDDSQLPKDRFSAERLKGVDSTLKIQPAKLEDSAVYLCASSPTGANVLTFGAGSRLTVL.

The chain is built from TRBV5-6 and TRBJ2-1; a weak D match, TRBD2 (5 bases). The germline V and J ends were trimmed by 4 bases and 2 bases, with 16 bases remaining between them. The CDR3 covers 16 residues. Germline-derived CDR1 and CDR2 are SGHDT and YYEEEE. In nucleotides, the CDR3 is TGTGCCAGCAGCCCTGGGATAGGAGCGGCCTACAATGAGCAGTTCTTC. This codes for CASSPGIGAAYNEQFF.

This chain joins TRBV6-5 and TRBJ2-7; a possible D gene is TRBD1 (6 bases). CDR3 length: 15 amino acids. Germline lookup yields CDR1 MNHEY and CDR2 SVGAGI. V was cut by 2 bases and J by 6 bases, with 17 bases left in between. The CDR3 sequence is CASSYRTGIAAEQYF. CDR3 DNA: TGTGCCAGCAGTTACAGAACAGGGATCGCAGCCGAGCAGTACTTC.

This chain connects TRBV14 to TRBJ1-5; D gene ambiguous. Germline CDR1 and CDR2: SGHDN and FVKESK. V gave up 3 bases and J gave up 9 bases, with 15 bases separating them. This CDR3 comprises 14 residues. As DNA, the CDR3 is TGTGCCAGCAGCCACGGAGACGCCGAGGGGCCCCAGCATTTT. Translated: CASSHGDAEGPQHF.

As to this clone: The same CDR3 is also encoded by other DNA sequences in this sample. This sequence joins TRBV5-1 and TRBJ1-1, with a weak D call TRBD1 (5 bases). The germline V and J ends were trimmed by 9 bases and 1 base, with 10 bases remaining between them. The germline V gene encodes CDR1 SGHRS and CDR2 YFSETQ. The CDR3 spans 12 residues. The CDR3 nucleotides are TGCGCCACCAGGGTTGGGAACACTGAAGCTTTCTTT. Translation: CATRVGNTEAFF.

The chain combines TRBV11-2 with TRBJ2-7; a weak D match, TRBD1 (6 bases). Germline values: CDR1 SGHAT, CDR2 FQNNGV. CDR3 length: 13 residues. With 4 bases removed from V and 5 bases from J, the gap between germline ends came to 12 bases. CDR3 DNA: TGTGCCAGCAGCTCCGAAGCAGGGGACGAGCAGTACTTC. Encoded protein: CASSSEAGDEQYF.

This chain connects TRBV18 to TRBJ2-5; 8 bases agree with TRBD1. Unmatched junction bases numbered 6, after V lost 4 bases and J lost 5 bases. CDR3 size: 14 residues. Germline assignment: CDR1 KGHSH and CDR2 LQKENI. The CDR3 spells CASSQSTGEETQYF. DNA of the CDR3: TGTGCCAGCTCACAGTCGACAGGGGAGGAGACCCAGTACTTC.

The chain joins TRBV27 to TRBJ2-1; 8 bases are shared with TRBD2. Germline V gene sequence: CDR1 MNHEY, CDR2 SMNVEV (reference sequence). The CDR3 runs 15 residues. Trimming cost V 2 bases and J 3 bases; bases outside gene matches: 3. In nucleotides, the CDR3 is TGTGCCAGCAGTTTAGGACTAGCCTACTACAATGAGCAGTTCTTC. It yields the protein CASSLGLAYYNEQFF.